This TCR beta chain was identified during a study of cytomegalovirus exposure and HLA in healthy donors. The wider study: The study placed about 86% of its 398 genotyped donors in the Caucasian-associated ancestry cluster. Study findings and constraints: Later analysis indicated greater clonal expansion among HLA-associated TCR beta chains than among equally common other chains. By HLA locus, TCR association rates varied in a later analysis, with DRB1 showing the most and HLA-C the fewest. CMV antigen specificity of a few CMV-associated chains was confirmed in vitro.

V was pared by 0 bases and J by 4 bases, with 13 bases between. The CDR3 consists of 16 residues. The germline gives CDR1 MNHEY, CDR2 SVGAGI. In regard to this clone: Its target is not known.

The PCR had 60 Vbeta and 13 Jbeta primers. Assay used: immunoSEQ multiplex PCR; TCRdb lists only in-frame clones, some missing. The sample gives a few hundred thousand clones, 75% to 90% of which show up once; around 0.33% is in the top ten. Material for sequencing was PBMCs. This TCR was sampled from a girl aged 2-10 years in good health and CMV-seronegative. V and J are TRBV6-5 and TRBJ2-1; a weak D match, TRBD2 (6 bases). The CDR3 spells CASSYSWRGLYNEQFF. The CDR3 DNA reads TGTGCCAGCAGTTACTCATGGAGGGGACTTTACAATGAGCAGTTCTTC.